Below are 18 T cell receptor beta chains sequenced from a single sample in a study of blood T cells in healthy people across ages. The second PCR ran about 6 to 11 cycles with a sample-barcoded 5' primer and J-beta primers. TCRdb re-called the 5' RACE reads with MiXCR, one entry per CDR3 protein. Found here are over a million distinct CDR3 sequences, approximately 59% of them singletons; the top ten hold over 5.5%. Sequenced sample: blood. The origin of the receptors is a man between 18 and 29 years old in good health.

The CDR3 DNA reads TGTGCCAGCAGCTTACGGCCAAGTCGCGGGGTATCCTACAATGAGCAGTACTTC. Protein sequence: CASSLRPSRGVSYNEQYF. The chain couples TRBV11-2 to TRBJ2-1, with D perhaps TRBD2 (6 bases). The J call may be in error: the DNA end matches TRBJ2-7 better. This CDR3 region has 18 residues. From germline, CDR1 is SGHAT and CDR2 FQNNGV.

The chain joins TRBV15 to TRBJ2-1; D perhaps matches TRBD2 (5 bases). The CDR3 consists of 15 residues. CDR1 LNHNV and CDR2 YYDKDF come from the germline V gene (reference sequence). Trimming left V 9 bases short and J 6 bases short, with 21 bases between. The CDR3 sequence: CATGEPLSSPNEQFF. The CDR3 nucleotides read TGTGCCACTGGGGAGCCGTTATCCTCCCCCAATGAGCAGTTCTTC.

V is TRBV6-5 and J is TRBJ2-1; 11 nucleotides agree with TRBD1. V gave up 2 bases and J gave up 6 bases; unmatched junction bases: 6. The CDR3 runs to 16 residues. Germline V gives CDR1 MNHEY, CDR2 SVGAGI. The CDR3 reads CASSYPSGTGGNEQFF. The CDR3 DNA reads as TGTGCCAGCAGTTACCCCTCCGGGACAGGGGGCAATGAGCAGTTCTTC.

V gene TRBV20-1 combines with J gene TRBJ1-5, with D unclear. Germline assignment: CDR1 DFQATT and CDR2 SNEGSKA (reference sequence). V shed 1 base and J shed 5 bases, with 9 bases lying between them. CDR3 size: 13 residues. The CDR3: CSARGPLYQPQHF. Written as DNA, the CDR3 is TGCAGTGCTAGAGGTCCTCTTTATCAGCCCCAGCATTTT.

The CDR3 is CATSRDFQGGTDTQYF. Here the CDR3 DNA reads TGTGCCACCAGCAGAGATTTCCAGGGGGGCACAGATACGCAGTATTTT. The chain recombines TRBV15 with TRBJ2-3, with 7 bases matching TRBD1. The CDR3 is 16 amino acids. Germline V gene sequence: CDR1 LNHNV, CDR2 YYDKDF (reference sequence). V gave up 0 bases and J gave up 1 base; unmatched junction bases: 4.

The V call is TRBV6-5, the J call TRBJ2-7; TRBD2 is a possible D gene (6 bases). V was trimmed by 6 bases and J by 2 bases, leaving 17 bases between them. In germline, CDR1 is MNHEY, CDR2 SVGAGI. The CDR3 has 15 amino acids. The CDR3 region is CASRRSGETTYEQYF. Here the CDR3 DNA reads TGTGCCAGCAGACGTAGCGGCGAAACAACCTACGAGCAGTACTTC.

The chain combines TRBV7-9 with TRBJ2-1; TRBD2 aligns across 10 bases. V was pared by 1 base and J by 9 bases, with 6 bases of the junction left unmatched. CDR1 is SEHNR, CDR2 FQNEAQ, per germline (reference sequence). CDR3 size: 15 residues. The CDR3 bases are TGTGCCAGCAGCTTAGTGCCTAGCGGGAGTTCTGAGCAGTTCTTC. Amino acid sequence: CASSLVPSGSSEQFF. Full variable domain (missing parts from reference TRBV7-9 and TRBJ2-1): DTGVSQNPRHKITKRGQNVTFRCDPISEHNRLYWYRQTLGQGPEFLTYFQNEAQLEKSRLLSDRFSAERPKGSFSTLEIQRTEQGDSAMYLCASSLVPSGSSEQFFGPGTRLTVL.

This chain links TRBV5-1 with TRBJ2-1; D call uncertain. CDR1 SGHRS and CDR2 YFSETQ come from the germline V gene. Trimming pared 3 bases from V and 5 bases from J, leaving 12 bases between. The CDR3 is 14 amino acids. Written as DNA, the CDR3 is TGCGCCAGCAGCTCGATAGCCTGGGACAATGAGCAGTTCTTC. This codes for CASSSIAWDNEQFF.

There are a few counts of this clonotype. The gene calls are TRBV10-3 and TRBJ2-3; possible D gene TRBD1, 6 bases. CDR3 length equals 14 residues. Germline V lookup: CDR1 ENHRY, CDR2 SYGVKD. Trimming removed 3 bases from V and 1 base from J, with 8 bases in between. The CDR3 coding sequence is TGTGCCATCAGTGATCGACAGGGCACAGATACGCAGTATTTT. Translating gives CAISDRQGTDTQYF.

The chain is built from TRBV27 and TRBJ2-3; the D call may be TRBD1 or TRBD2 (5 bases each). Trimming shortened V by 2 bases and J by 1 base, and 13 bases separated the two germline ends. CDR1 and CDR2 from the germline V gene are MNHEY and SMNVEV (reference sequence). This CDR3 comprises 16 residues. The CDR3 DNA sequence: TGTGCCAGCAGTTTACCCGGTGGGGGAGGCACAGATACGCAGTATTTT. Translating it yields CASSLPGGGGTDTQYF.

This clonotype turned up a few times. The chain links TRBV6-2 or TRBV6-3 to TRBJ2-7; D perhaps matches TRBD2 (6 bases). The CDR3 is 17 residues long. V was shortened by 3 bases and J by 1 base, with 19 bases between the two germline ends. The V gene's germline CDR1 is MNHEY and CDR2 SVGEGT. Written as DNA, the CDR3 is TGTGCCAGCAGTTATTCGACATCCTTCGGGGGATCCTACGAGCAGTACTTC. This sequence encodes CASSYSTSFGGSYEQYF.

The chain recombines TRBV5-6 with TRBJ2-5; 7 nucleotides line up with TRBD2. Germline V gene data show CDR1 as SGHDT and CDR2 as YYEEEE. Trimming at V came to 4 bases and at J to 1 base, leaving 7 bases not matched to a gene. CDR3 length equals 15 residues. This chain's CDR3 is CASSISGKPQETQYF. The CDR3, as DNA: TGTGCCAGCAGCATAAGCGGGAAACCCCAAGAGACCCAGTACTTC.

The chain couples TRBV29-1 to TRBJ2-4; tentatively, D is TRBD2 (5 bases). The DNA end favors TRBJ2-7, so the J call may be wrong. The CDR3 runs to 15 residues. The germline gives CDR1 SQVTM, CDR2 ANQGSEA. As DNA, the CDR3 is TGCAGCGTTGAAGATCTTCGGGAAGGTGTTTACGAGCAGTACTTC. Its translation is CSVEDLREGVYEQYF.

This clonotype was seen more than once but under ten times. This chain uses TRBV5-6 with TRBJ2-7; D gene uncertain. Germline V gene data show CDR1 as SGHDT and CDR2 as YYEEEE. V lost 2 bases and J lost 5, with 11 bases in between. The CDR3 has 13 amino acids. For the CDR3, the DNA is TGTGCCAGCAGCTTCGGTAGGGTCAACGAGCAGTACTTC. This gives the protein CASSFGRVNEQYF.

V gene TRBV7-2 combines with J gene TRBJ2-7; 12 positions agree with TRBD2. The CDR3 is 18 amino acids. V lost 2 bases, J lost 1 base, and 9 bases stayed unmatched. CDR1 is SGHTA and CDR2 is FQGNSA in the germline V gene. CDR3 in amino acids: CASSLSGLAGLWSYEQYF. CDR3 DNA: TGTGCCAGCAGCTTATCGGGACTAGCGGGTTTATGGTCCTACGAGCAGTACTTC.

This clonotype was seen once. The CDR3 spells CASRIDREQYF. CDR3 nucleotide sequence: TGTGCCAGCAGGATAGACAGAGAGCAGTACTTC. The J gene is TRBJ2-5, the V gene TRBV6-5, with a tentative D call TRBD1 (5 bases). This CDR3 has 11 residues. V lost 6 bases to trimming and J lost 11 bases, with 13 bases between them. The germline V gene encodes CDR1 MNHEY and CDR2 SVGAGI.

The chain uses TRBV7-6 and TRBJ2-2; no firm D call. Germline V gene sequence: CDR1 SGHVS, CDR2 FNYEAQ. The V end lost 0 bases, the J end lost 0 bases, and 8 bases lay between the germline ends. There are 16 residues in the CDR3. CDR3 protein: CASSLARPANTGELFF. The CDR3, as DNA: TGTGCCAGCAGCTTAGCGCGCCCCGCGAACACCGGGGAGCTGTTTTTT.

This chain connects TRBV20-1 to TRBJ2-1; 10 positions agree with TRBD2. Germline V CDR1 and CDR2: DFQATT, SNEGSKA (reference sequence). V lost 0 bases, J lost 9 bases, and 8 bases stayed unmatched. The CDR3 is 15 amino acids. This chain's CDR3 is CSARDSASGSSEQFF. The CDR3 coding sequence is TGCAGTGCTAGAGATAGTGCTAGCGGGAGTTCTGAGCAGTTCTTC.